This TCR beta chain was sequenced in a study of CD8+CD57+ T cells in acquired aplastic anemia. Losses at the gene ends were 3 bases for V and 0 bases for J; bases not matched to a gene: 1. Germline-derived CDR1 and CDR2 are SGHTA and FQGTGA. The CDR3 sequence is 15 residues long. All sequencing subjects had displayed CD8+CD57+ cell expansion on flow cytometry. Genomic DNA provided the template from which TCR beta VDJ and CDR3 profiles were obtained. MiXCR, applied by TCRdb to the reads, yields one record per CDR3 protein. The sample shows around 200,000 distinct CDR3 sequences, about half of them seen only once.

The receptor's source is a human donor with aplastic anemia. Specimen: sorted CD4+, CD8+, or CD8+CD57+ T cells (not recorded which) from PBMCs. This chain connects TRBV7-3 to TRBJ2-5, with 10 bases aligning to TRBD1. The chain's CDR3 is CASSLDRGYQETQYF. For the CDR3, the DNA is TGTGCCAGCAGCTTGGACAGGGGGTACCAAGAGACCCAGTACTTC.